This T cell receptor beta chain was recovered during a study of CD8+ T cells in alopecia areata. Reverse transcribed after extraction, RNA yielded cDNA as the sequencing template. The method was immunoSEQ multiplex PCR; TCRdb's version includes in-frame clones alone and lacks a portion of them. The sample records more than 95,000 clones, about two fifths being singletons. There are 15 residues in the CDR3. The J segment lost 2 bases and the V segment lost 3 bases, leaving 5 bases of the junction unmatched. Looked up from germline, CDR1 is SGHRS and CDR2 is YFSETQ. The sample taken for sequencing was CD4+ T cells sorted from blood. The genes are TRBV5-1 and TRBJ2-3; 8 nucleotides align to TRBD1. This sequence was found in a human donor with alopecia areata. For the CDR3, the DNA is TGCGCCAGCAGCTCCCGGACAGGGTCCACAGATACGCAGTATTTT. Residues: CASSSRTGSTDTQYF.